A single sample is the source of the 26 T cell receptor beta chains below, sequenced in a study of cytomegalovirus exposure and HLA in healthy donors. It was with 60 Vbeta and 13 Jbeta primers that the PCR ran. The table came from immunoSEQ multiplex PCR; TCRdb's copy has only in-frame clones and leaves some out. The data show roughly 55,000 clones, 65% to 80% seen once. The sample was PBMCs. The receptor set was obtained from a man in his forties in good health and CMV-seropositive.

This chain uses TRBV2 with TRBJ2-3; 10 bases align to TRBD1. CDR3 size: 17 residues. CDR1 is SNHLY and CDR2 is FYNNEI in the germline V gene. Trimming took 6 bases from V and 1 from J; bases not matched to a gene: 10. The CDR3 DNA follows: TGTGCCAGCAGGTTGAGGACAGGGGGATTCGGCACAGATACGCAGTATTTT. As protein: CASRLRTGGFGTDTQYF.

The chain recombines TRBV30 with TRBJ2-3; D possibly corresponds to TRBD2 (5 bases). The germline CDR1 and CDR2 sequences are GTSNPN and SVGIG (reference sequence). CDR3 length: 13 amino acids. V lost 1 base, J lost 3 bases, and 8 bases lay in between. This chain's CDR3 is CAWSAAVTDTQYF. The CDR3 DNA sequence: TGTGCCTGGAGTGCAGCGGTTACAGATACGCAGTATTTT.

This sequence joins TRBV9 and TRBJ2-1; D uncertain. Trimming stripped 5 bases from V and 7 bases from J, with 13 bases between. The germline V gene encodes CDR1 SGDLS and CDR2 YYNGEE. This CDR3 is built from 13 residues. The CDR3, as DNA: TGTGCCAGCAGTCTCGTCCCCGGGAATGAGCAGTTCTTC. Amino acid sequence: CASSLVPGNEQFF.

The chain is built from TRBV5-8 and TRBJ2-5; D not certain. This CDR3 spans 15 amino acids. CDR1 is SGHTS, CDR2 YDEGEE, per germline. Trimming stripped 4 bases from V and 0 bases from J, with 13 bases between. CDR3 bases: TGTGCCAGCAGCCTAGAAGGCCTCTACCAAGAGACCCAGTACTTC. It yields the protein CASSLEGLYQETQYF.

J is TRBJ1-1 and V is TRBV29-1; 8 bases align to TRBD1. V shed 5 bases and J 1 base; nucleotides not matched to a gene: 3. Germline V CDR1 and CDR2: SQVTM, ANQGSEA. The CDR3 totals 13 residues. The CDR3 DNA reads TGCAGCGTTTTAGGACAGGGGAACACTGAAGCTTTCTTT. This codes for CSVLGQGNTEAFF.

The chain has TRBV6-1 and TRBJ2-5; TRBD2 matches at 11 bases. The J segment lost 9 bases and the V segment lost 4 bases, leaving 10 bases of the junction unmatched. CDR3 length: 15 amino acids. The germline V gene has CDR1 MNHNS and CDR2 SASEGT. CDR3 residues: CASSALAGGSGAQYF. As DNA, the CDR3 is TGTGCCAGCAGTGCCCTAGCGGGGGGATCTGGGGCCCAGTACTTC.

The CDR3: CASSSPTSHGELFF. Written as DNA, the CDR3 is TGTGCCAGTAGTAGCCCTACGAGCCATGGGGAGCTGTTTTTT. The J gene is TRBJ2-2, the V gene TRBV19; D is unclear. Looked up from germline, CDR1 is LNHDA and CDR2 is SQIVND (reference sequence). V lost 4 bases to trimming and J lost 8 bases, with 14 bases between them. The length of the CDR3 is 14 residues.

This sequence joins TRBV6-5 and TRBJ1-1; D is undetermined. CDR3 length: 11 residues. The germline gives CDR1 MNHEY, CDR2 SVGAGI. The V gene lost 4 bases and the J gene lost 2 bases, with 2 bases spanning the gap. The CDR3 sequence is CASSSNTEAFF. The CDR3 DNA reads TGTGCCAGCAGTTCTAACACTGAAGCTTTCTTT.

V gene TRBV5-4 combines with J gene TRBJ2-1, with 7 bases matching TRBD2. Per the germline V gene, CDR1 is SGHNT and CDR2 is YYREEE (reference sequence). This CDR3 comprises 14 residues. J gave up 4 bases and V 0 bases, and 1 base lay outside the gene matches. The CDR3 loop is CASSLEAGYNEQFF. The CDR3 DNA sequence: TGTGCCAGCAGCTTGGAAGCGGGGTACAATGAGCAGTTCTTC.

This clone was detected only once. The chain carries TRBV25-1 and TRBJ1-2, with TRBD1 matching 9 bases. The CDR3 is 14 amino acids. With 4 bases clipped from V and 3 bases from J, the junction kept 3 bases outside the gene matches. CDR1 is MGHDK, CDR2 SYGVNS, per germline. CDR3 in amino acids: CASSGTGADYGYTF. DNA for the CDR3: TGTGCCAGCAGTGGGACAGGGGCGGACTATGGCTACACCTTC.

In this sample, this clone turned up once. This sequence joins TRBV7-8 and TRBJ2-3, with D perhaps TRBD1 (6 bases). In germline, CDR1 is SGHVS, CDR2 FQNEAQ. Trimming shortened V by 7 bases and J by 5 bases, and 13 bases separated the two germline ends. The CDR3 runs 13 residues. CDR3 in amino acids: CASKEGGRDTQYF. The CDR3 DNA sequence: TGTGCCAGCAAGGAAGGGGGACGAGATACGCAGTATTTT.

CDR3 protein: CASSAGLVAPSEQYF. In nucleotides, the CDR3 is TGTGCCAGCAGTGCGGGACTAGTGGCCCCATCCGAGCAGTACTTC. V is TRBV2 and J is TRBJ2-5; TRBD2 aligns across 8 bases. The end of the DNA aligns better with TRBJ2-7, so the J call may be wrong. The CDR3 is 15 residues long. The germline V gene encodes CDR1 SNHLY and CDR2 FYNNEI.

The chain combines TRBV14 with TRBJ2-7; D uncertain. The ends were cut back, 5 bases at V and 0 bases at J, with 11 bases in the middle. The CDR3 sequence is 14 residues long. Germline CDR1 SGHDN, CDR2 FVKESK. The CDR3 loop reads CASSLDTSSYEQYF. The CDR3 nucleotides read TGTGCCAGCAGCTTAGACACGAGCTCCTACGAGCAGTACTTC. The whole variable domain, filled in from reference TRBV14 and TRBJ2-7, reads EAGVTQFPSHSVIEKGQTVTLRCDPISGHDNLYWYRRVMGKEIKFLLHFVKESKQDESGMPNNRFLAERTGGTYSTLKVQPAELEDSGVYFCASSLDTSSYEQYFGPGTRLTVT.

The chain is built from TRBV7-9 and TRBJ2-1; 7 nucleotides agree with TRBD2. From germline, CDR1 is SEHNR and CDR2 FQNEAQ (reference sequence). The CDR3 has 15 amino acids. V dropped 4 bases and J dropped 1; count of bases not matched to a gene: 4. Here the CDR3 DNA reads TGTGCCAGCAGCTCCACCGGGGGGTCCTACAATGAGCAGTTCTTC. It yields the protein CASSSTGGSYNEQFF.

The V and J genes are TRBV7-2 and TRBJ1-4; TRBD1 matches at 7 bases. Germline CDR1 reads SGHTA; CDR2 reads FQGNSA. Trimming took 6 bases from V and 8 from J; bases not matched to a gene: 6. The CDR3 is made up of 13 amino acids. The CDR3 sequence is CASSRQGREKLFF. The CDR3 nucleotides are TGTGCCAGCAGTCGACAGGGACGAGAAAAACTGTTTTTT.

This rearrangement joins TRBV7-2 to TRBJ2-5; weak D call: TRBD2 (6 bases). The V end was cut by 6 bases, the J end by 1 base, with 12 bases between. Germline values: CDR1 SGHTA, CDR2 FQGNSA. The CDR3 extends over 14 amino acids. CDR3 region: CASRPGGPQETQYF. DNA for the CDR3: TGTGCCAGCAGGCCCGGGGGACCCCAAGAGACCCAGTACTTC.

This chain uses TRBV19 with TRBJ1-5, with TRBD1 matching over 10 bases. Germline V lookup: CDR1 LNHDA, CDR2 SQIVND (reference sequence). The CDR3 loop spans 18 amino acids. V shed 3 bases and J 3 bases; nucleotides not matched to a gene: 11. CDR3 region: CASSIPRDRGMNNQPQHF. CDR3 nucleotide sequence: TGTGCCAGTAGTATTCCCCGGGACAGGGGAATGAACAATCAGCCCCAGCATTTT.

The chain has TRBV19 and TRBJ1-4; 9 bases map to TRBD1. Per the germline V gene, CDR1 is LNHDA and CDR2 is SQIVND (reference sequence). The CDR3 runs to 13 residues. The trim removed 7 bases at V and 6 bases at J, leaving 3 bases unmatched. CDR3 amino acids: CASNRGHYEKLFF. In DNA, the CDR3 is TGTGCCAGTAACAGGGGGCACTATGAAAAACTGTTTTTT.

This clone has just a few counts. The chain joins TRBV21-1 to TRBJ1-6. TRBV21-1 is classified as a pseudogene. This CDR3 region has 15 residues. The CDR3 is CASIPGGAHNSPLHF. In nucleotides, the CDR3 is TGTGCCAGCATCCCCGGGGGGGCCCATAATTCACCCCTCCACTTT.

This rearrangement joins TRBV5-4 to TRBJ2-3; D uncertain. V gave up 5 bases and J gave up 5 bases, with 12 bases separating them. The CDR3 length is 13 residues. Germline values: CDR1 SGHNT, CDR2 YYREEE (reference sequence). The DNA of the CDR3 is TGTGCCAGCAGTTCGCCCCGAGTAGATACGCAGTATTTT. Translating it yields CASSSPRVDTQYF. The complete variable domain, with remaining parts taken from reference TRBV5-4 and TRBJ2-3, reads ETGVTQSPTHLIKTRGQQVTLRCSSQSGHNTVSWYQQALGQGPQFIFQYYREEENGRGNFPPRFSGLQFPNYSSELNVNALELDDSALYLCASSSPRVDTQYFGPGTRLTVL.

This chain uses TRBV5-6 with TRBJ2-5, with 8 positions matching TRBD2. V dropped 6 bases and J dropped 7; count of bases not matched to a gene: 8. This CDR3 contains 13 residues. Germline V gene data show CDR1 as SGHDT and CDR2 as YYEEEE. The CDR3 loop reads CASIGGGFATQYF. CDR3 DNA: TGTGCCAGCATCGGGGGGGGCTTCGCGACCCAGTACTTC.

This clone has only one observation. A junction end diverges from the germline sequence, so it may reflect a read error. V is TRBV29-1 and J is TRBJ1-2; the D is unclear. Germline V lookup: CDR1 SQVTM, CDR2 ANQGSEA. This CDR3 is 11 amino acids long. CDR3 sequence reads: CSVLRGERWAF. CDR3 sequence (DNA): TGCAGCGTCCTCCGCGGGGAGCGTTGGGCCTTC.

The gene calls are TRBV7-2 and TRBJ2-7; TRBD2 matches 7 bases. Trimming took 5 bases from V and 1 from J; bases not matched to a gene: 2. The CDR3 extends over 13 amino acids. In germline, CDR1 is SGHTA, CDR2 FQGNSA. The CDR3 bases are TGTGCCAGCAGCCGGGACTATTCCTACGAGCAGTACTTC. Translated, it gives CASSRDYSYEQYF.

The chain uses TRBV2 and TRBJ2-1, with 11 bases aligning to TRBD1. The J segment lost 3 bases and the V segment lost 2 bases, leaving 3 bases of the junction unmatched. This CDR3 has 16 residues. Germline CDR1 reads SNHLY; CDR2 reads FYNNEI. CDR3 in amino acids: CASSERGTGGYNEQFF. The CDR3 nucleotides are TGTGCCAGCAGTGAAAGGGGGACAGGGGGCTACAATGAGCAGTTCTTC.

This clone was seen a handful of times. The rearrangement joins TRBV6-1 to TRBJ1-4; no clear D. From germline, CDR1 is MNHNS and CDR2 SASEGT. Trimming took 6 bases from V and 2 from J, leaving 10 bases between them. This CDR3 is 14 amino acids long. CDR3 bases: TGTGCCAGCAGCCTTACGGTGACTAATGAAAAACTGTTTTTT. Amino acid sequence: CASSLTVTNEKLFF.

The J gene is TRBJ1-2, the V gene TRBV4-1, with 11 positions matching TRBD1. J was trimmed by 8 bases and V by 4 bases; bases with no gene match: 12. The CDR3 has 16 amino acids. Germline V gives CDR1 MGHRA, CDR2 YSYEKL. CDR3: CASSPGQGAVSQGYTF. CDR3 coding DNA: TGCGCCAGCAGCCCCGGACAGGGGGCTGTGTCACAAGGCTACACCTTC.